This T cell receptor beta chain was sequenced in a study of shared clonotypes between healthy human individuals. Study observations and caveats: Blood was the sole source, and tissue repertoires probably differ.

Assay runs were performed at deep level. Libraries were prepared by immunoSEQ multiplex PCR; TCRdb keeps only in-frame clonotypes and omits some of them. Here the sample spans approximately 2.3 million clones, 90% to 95% being singletons. Germline CDR1 and CDR2: SEHNR and FQNEAQ (reference sequence). This CDR3 has 13 amino acids. V lost 0 bases and J 8 bases, leaving 7 bases between the germline ends. About this clone itself: Its specificity is not known.

The V call is TRBV7-9, the J call TRBJ1-4; D is possibly TRBD1 (5 bases). This TCR came from a man between 18 and 29 years old in good health. Some clones in this sample may be carry-over from other donors' samples. The sequencing sample was made of naive CD4+ T cells from PBMCs. The sample's subset: CD45RA+ positively selected. The CDR3 loop is CASSLAEGEKLFF. CDR3 nucleotide sequence: TGTGCCAGCAGCTTAGCGGAGGGGGAAAAACTGTTTTTT.